Following are 8 T cell receptor beta chains from one sample sequenced in a study of blood T cell repertoires in COVID-19. Generated by immunoSEQ multiplex PCR, the TCRdb table keeps only in-frame clones and is missing some. The data show around 200,000 clones, 90% seen once. Specimen: PBMCs or T cells enriched from blood (not recorded which). These TCRs come from a man younger than 45 who had recovered from COVID-19.

The table lists this clone with a count of one. This rearrangement joins TRBV4-1 to TRBJ2-7, with D tentatively TRBD2 (6 bases). CDR3 size: 17 residues. Trimming left V 3 bases short and J 2 bases short, with 20 bases between. Germline CDR1 reads MGHRA; CDR2 reads YSYEKL. For the CDR3, the DNA is TGCGCCAGCAGCCAGGACCCCCCCGGGAGAGAGACCTACGAGCAGTACTTC. Translating it yields CASSQDPPGRETYEQYF.

The rearrangement links TRBV6-2 or TRBV6-3 to TRBJ1-4, with D perhaps matching TRBD1 (6 bases). CDR1 MNHEY and CDR2 SVGEGT come from the germline V gene. The CDR3 contains 14 residues. V was clipped by 5 bases and J by 4 bases, with 11 bases between them. CDR3 residues: CASSQQGDNEKLFF. DNA for the CDR3: TGTGCCAGCAGTCAACAGGGCGATAATGAAAAACTGTTTTTT.

V gene TRBV27 combines with J gene TRBJ2-3; D uncertain. V dropped 3 bases and J dropped 3 bases, with 7 bases sitting between them. The CDR3 runs to 13 residues. Per the germline V gene, CDR1 is MNHEY and CDR2 is SMNVEV (reference sequence). The CDR3 loop reads CASSFRRTDTQYF. Here the CDR3 DNA reads TGTGCCAGCAGTTTTCGTCGGACAGATACGCAGTATTTT.

CDR3 coding DNA: TGTGCCAGCAGCTTAGGAGAATACGAGCAGTACTTC. This codes for CASSLGEYEQYF. The chain combines TRBV7-8 with TRBJ2-7; D is unclear. The germline V and J ends were trimmed by 1 base and 4 bases, with 5 bases remaining between them. The CDR3 has 12 residues. Per the germline V gene, CDR1 is SGHVS and CDR2 is FQNEAQ.

This clone was detected once. CDR3 residues: CASSDLGLAATGELFF. CDR3 DNA: TGTGCCAGCAGTGATTTGGGACTAGCAGCCACCGGGGAGCTGTTTTTT. The J gene is TRBJ2-2, the V gene TRBV2, with 9 bases aligning to TRBD2. Germline values: CDR1 SNHLY, CDR2 FYNNEI. With 3 bases clipped from V and 4 bases from J, the junction kept 6 bases outside the gene matches. CDR3 length equals 16 residues.

V is TRBV3-1 (or the pseudogene TRBV3-2) and J is TRBJ2-3; D remains unclear. The CDR3 runs to 15 residues. The V and J ends lost 0 bases and 6 bases respectively, with 13 bases between them. Germline V gene lookup returns CDR1 LGHDT and CDR2 YNNKEL (reference sequence). The CDR3 sequence is CASSQDWPTPDTQYF. CDR3 coding DNA: TGTGCCAGCAGCCAAGATTGGCCCACACCGGATACGCAGTATTTT.

This clone was detected once. The rearrangement joins TRBV30 to TRBJ1-2, with D unresolved. CDR1 is GTSNPN and CDR2 is SVGIG in the germline V gene (reference sequence). The CDR3 covers 12 residues. V was clipped by 1 base and J by 6 bases, with 9 bases between them. CDR3 coding DNA: TGTGCCTGGAGTGACATGAACAATGGCTACACCTTC. This encodes CAWSDMNNGYTF.

The chain combines TRBV18 with TRBJ2-1, with 12 bases fitting TRBD2. V gave up 3 bases and J gave up 4 bases; unmatched junction bases: 1. Germline V gene sequence: CDR1 KGHSH, CDR2 LQKENI. This CDR3 is 15 amino acids long. CDR3 sequence (DNA): TGTGCCAGCTCACCCGGACTAGCGGGGTACAATGAGCAGTTCTTC. Translated, it gives CASSPGLAGYNEQFF.